This T cell receptor beta chain appears in the sequencing data of a study of PD-L1 blockade in urothelial cancer. Whole-study context: At some point between 2013 and 2014 therapy began: atezolizumab 1,200 mg intravenously every 3 weeks.

There are a few counts of this clone. Clones were sequenced by immunoSEQ multiplex PCR, and TCRdb holds only the in-frame ones, with some missing. The sample lists about 32,000 clones; more than 65% were seen once. The starting material was PBMCs, obtained around atezolizumab (anti-PD-L1) treatment. The source is a man aged 55 to 70 with urothelial cancer.

The CDR3 DNA follows: TGCGCCAGCAGCTTGGGAACAGGGGGCCGTGAGCAGTTCTTC. Translation: CASSLGTGGREQFF. The rearrangement uses TRBV5-1 and TRBJ2-1; 9 bases are shared with TRBD1. The CDR3 sequence is 14 residues long. Losses at the gene ends were 0 bases for V and 9 bases for J; bases not matched to a gene: 4. The germline V gene encodes CDR1 SGHRS and CDR2 YFSETQ.